Presented here are 8 T cell receptor beta chains from one specimen sequenced in a study of cytomegalovirus exposure and HLA in healthy donors. Libraries were prepared by immunoSEQ multiplex PCR; TCRdb keeps only in-frame clonotypes and omits some of them. This sample has a few hundred thousand clones, with 65% to 85% found just once. The sequencing sample was made of PBMCs. Receptors were obtained from a young woman in good health and CMV-seropositive.

This clone was found a few times. V gene TRBV5-1 combines with J gene TRBJ1-1; possible D gene TRBD1, 6 bases. The V end lost 0 bases, the J end lost 3 bases, and 9 bases lay between the germline ends. Germline-derived CDR1 and CDR2 are SGHRS and YFSETQ. The CDR3 totals 14 residues. The CDR3 region is CASSLEQGYTEAFF. The CDR3 nucleotides read TGCGCCAGCAGCTTGGAACAGGGTTACACTGAAGCTTTCTTT.

The rearrangement uses TRBV19 and TRBJ1-1; D not certain. CDR3 length: 13 residues. V dropped 3 bases and J dropped 11 bases, with 16 bases sitting between them. Germline V gene lookup returns CDR1 LNHDA and CDR2 SQIVND (reference sequence). CDR3 protein: CASSMGVEARAFF. The CDR3 DNA reads TGTGCCAGTAGTATGGGCGTGGAGGCCAGGGCTTTCTTT.

The rearrangement joins TRBV5-1 to TRBJ2-7, with TRBD2 matching 7 bases. Unmatched junction bases numbered 1, after V lost 7 bases and J lost 3 bases. The CDR3 length is 11 residues. Germline V gene data show CDR1 as SGHRS and CDR2 as YFSETQ. The CDR3 coding sequence is TGCGCCAGCGGGGAGGGCTACGAGCAGTACTTC. This translates into CASGEGYEQYF. Based on the CDR3 plus reference TRBV5-1 and TRBJ2-7, the full variable domain is KAGVTQTPRYLIKTRGQQVTLSCSPISGHRSVSWYQQTPGQGLQFLFEYFSETQRNKGNFPGRFSGRQFSNSRSEMNVSTLELGDSALYLCASGEGYEQYFGPGTRLTVT.

Regarding this clone: One junction end does not reproduce the germline sequence, and a read error may be involved. This chain uses TRBV16 with TRBJ1-1; a weak D match, TRBD1 (6 bases). Germline lookup yields CDR1 KGHSY and CDR2 FQNENV. The CDR3 is 14 residues long. CDR3 nucleotides: TGTGCCAGCAGCCGGCGACAGGAGCTAACTGCAGCTTTCTTT. Encoded protein: CASSRRQELTAAFF. The full variable domain, its missing parts supplied by reference TRBV16 and TRBJ1-1, is GEEVAQTPKHLVRGEGQKAKLYCAPIKGHSYVFWYQQVLKNEFKFLISFQNENVFDETGMPKERFSAKCLPNSPCSLEIQATKLEDSAVYFCASSRRQELTAAFFGQGTRLTVV.

The chain joins TRBV11-2 to TRBJ1-1; D gene unclear. The CDR3 is 14 residues long. Trimming stripped 3 bases from V and 6 bases from J, with 14 bases between. Per the germline V gene, CDR1 is SGHAT and CDR2 is FQNNGV. CDR3 amino acids: CASSLVKLASEAFF. CDR3 DNA: TGTGCCAGCAGCTTGGTTAAACTTGCTTCTGAAGCTTTCTTT.

The V call is TRBV27, the J call TRBJ1-1; tentative D call: TRBD1 (6 bases). This CDR3 has 14 residues. CDR1 MNHEY and CDR2 SMNVEV come from the germline V gene (reference sequence). With 3 bases removed from V and 4 bases from J, the gap between germline ends came to 12 bases. This CDR3 is CASSFRGRGTEAFF. CDR3 coding DNA: TGTGCCAGCAGTTTTAGAGGCAGGGGCACTGAAGCTTTCTTT.

The chain couples TRBV2 to TRBJ1-2; tentative D call: TRBD1 (6 bases). Germline V gene data show CDR1 as SNHLY and CDR2 as FYNNEI. V was shortened by 6 bases and J by 4 bases, with 15 bases between the two germline ends. CDR3 length equals 14 residues. In DNA form, the CDR3 reads TGTGCCAGCAGCGGTAGGGGGTCGGGCTATGGCTACACCTTC. It specifies CASSGRGSGYGYTF.

The chain combines TRBV27 with TRBJ1-1; D unclear. Per the germline V gene, CDR1 is MNHEY and CDR2 is SMNVEV (reference sequence). Deletions cut 1 base from V and 0 bases from J, with 9 bases between. This CDR3 is 15 amino acids long. CDR3 amino acids: CASSLLPDLNTEAFF. The CDR3 nucleotides read TGTGCCAGCAGTTTATTGCCAGATCTGAACACTGAAGCTTTCTTT.